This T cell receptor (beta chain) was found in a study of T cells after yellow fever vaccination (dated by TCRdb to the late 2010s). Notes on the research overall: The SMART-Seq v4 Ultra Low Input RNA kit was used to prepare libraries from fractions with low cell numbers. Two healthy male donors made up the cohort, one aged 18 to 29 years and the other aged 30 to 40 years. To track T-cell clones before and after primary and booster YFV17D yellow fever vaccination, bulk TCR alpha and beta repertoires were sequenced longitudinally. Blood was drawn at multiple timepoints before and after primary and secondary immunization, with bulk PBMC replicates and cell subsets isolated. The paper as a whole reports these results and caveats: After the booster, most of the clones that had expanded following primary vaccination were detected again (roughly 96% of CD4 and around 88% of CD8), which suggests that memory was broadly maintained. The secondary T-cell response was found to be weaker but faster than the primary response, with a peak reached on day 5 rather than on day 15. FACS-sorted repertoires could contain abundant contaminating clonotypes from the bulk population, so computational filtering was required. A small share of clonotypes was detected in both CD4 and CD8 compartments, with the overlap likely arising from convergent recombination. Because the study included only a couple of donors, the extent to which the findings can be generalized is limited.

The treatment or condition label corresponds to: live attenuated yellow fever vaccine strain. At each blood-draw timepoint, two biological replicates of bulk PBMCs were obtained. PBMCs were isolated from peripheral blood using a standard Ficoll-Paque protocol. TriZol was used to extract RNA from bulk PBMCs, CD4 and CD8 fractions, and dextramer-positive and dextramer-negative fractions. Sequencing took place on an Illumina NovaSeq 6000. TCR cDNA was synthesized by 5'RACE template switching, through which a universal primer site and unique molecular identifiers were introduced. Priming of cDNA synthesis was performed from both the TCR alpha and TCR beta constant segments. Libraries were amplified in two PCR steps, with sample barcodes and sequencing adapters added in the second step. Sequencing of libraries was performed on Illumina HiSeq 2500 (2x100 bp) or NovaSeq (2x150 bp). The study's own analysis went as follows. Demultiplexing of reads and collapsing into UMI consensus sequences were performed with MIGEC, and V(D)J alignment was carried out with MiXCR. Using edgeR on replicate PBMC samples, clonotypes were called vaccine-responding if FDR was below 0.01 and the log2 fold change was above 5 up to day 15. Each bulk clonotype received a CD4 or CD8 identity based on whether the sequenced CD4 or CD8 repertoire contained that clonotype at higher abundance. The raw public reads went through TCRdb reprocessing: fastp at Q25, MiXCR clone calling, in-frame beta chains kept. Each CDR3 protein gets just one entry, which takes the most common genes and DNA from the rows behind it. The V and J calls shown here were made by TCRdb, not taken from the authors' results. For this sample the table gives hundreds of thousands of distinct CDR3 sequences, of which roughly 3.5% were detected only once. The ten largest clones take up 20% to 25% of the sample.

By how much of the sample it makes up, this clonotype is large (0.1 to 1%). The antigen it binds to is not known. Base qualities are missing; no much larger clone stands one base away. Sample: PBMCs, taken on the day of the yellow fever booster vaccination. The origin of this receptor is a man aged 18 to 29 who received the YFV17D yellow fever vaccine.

At the DNA level, the sequence is TGTGCCAGCAGCTTAGGGTCAGGGGGCACTGAAGCTTTCTTT. Its translation is CASSLGSGGTEAFF. The rearranged chain carries TRBV7-2 and TRBJ1-1, with 7 bases matching TRBD1. The junction shows trimming of 1 base on V and 4 bases on J, and the gene matches do not reach 3 bases of it. The CDR3, from cysteine to phenylalanine, totals 14 residues. The sequence is cut down to CDR3 DNA, 42 bases in frame from base 1. The germline V gene supplies CDR1 SGHTA and CDR2 FQGNSA.